This T cell receptor beta chain was retrieved from a study of blood T cell repertoires in COVID-19. Germline V gene data show CDR1 as LNHDA and CDR2 as SQIVND (reference sequence). Trimming shortened V by 7 bases and J by 1 base, and 14 bases separated the two germline ends. This CDR3 has 15 amino acids. Profiled with immunoSEQ multiplex PCR; TCRdb holds only in-frame clones, not every one. The sample has 75,000 to 95,000 clones; roughly nine tenths are singletons. This TCR was recovered from a man aged 55-75 years with acute or convalescent COVID-19. Input material: peripheral blood. The V call is TRBV19, the J call TRBJ1-5, with a possible D match to TRBD1 (6 bases). The CDR3 DNA sequence: TGTGCCAGTACCCGAAAGGGGGACAGCAATCAGCCCCAGCATTTT. It codes for CASTRKGDSNQPQHF.